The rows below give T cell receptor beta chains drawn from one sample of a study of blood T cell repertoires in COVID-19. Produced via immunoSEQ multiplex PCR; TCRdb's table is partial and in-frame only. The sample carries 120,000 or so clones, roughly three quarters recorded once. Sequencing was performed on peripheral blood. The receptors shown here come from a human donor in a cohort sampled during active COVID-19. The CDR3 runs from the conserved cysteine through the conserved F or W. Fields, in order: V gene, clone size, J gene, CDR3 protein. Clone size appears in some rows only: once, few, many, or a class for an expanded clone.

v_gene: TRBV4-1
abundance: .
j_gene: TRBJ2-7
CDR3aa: CASSPPGLAGNEQYF

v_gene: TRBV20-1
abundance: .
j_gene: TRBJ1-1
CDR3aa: CSARAAPRVFF

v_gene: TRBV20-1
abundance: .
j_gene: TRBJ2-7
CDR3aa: CSASVGGGYEQYF

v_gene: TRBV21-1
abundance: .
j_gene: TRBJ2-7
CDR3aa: CASSKGHRGRSEQYF

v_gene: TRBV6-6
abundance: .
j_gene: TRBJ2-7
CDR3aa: CASSDSPLGLRYEQYF

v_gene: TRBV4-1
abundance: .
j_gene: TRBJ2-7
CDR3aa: CASSQYLAGGPGEQYF

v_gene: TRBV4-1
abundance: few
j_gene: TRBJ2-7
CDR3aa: CASSQATGDFYEQYF

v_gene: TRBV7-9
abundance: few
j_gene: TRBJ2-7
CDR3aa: CASSPGRGNEQYF

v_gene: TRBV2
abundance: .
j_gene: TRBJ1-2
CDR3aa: CASSEGQGIGGYTF

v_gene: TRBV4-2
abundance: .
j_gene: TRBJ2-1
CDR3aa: CASSQAPQGSYNEQFF

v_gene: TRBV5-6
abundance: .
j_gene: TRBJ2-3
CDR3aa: CASSFRLAGLVTDTQYF

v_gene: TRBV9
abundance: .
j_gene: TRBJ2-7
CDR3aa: CASSVGVSGSYEQYF

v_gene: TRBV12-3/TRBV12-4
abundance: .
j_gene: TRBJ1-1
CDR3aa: CASSAGGTEAFF

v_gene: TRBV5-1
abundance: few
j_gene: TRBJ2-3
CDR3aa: CASSGGLPTLTDTQYF

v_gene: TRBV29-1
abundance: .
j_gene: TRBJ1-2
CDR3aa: CSVGKLPYGYTF

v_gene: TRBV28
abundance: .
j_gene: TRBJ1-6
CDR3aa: CASTSGVGWSPLHF

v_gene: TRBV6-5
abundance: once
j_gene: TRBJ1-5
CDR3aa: CATHQLQGADQPQHF

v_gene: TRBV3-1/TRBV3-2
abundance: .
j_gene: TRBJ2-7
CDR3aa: CASSQGSEQYF

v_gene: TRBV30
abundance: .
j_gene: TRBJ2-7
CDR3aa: CAWNGQGGSYEQYF

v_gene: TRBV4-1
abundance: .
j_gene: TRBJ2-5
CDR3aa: CASSPTSGRAGNTQYF

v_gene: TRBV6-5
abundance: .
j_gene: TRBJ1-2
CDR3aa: CASSRHKSNYGYTF

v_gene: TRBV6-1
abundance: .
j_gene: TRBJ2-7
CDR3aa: CASSEEPFTYEQYF

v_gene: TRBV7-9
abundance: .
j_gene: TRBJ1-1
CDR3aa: CASSTATFQGGNTEAFF

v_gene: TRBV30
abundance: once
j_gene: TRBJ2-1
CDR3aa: CAWSVGGGGHEQFF

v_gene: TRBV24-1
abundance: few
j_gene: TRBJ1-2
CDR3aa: CATSDSGGYGYTF

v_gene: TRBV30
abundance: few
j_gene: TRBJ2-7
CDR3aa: CACKQDPLSYEQYF

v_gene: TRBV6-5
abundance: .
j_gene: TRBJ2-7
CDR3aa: CASSYSSSGSGEQYF

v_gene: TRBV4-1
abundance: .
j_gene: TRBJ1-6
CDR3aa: CASSDVGQFDNSPLHF

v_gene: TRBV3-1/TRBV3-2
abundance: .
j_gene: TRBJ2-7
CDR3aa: CASSQVAGPNSYEQYF

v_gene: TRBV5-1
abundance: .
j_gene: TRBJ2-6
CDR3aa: CASSHGQTSGANVLTF

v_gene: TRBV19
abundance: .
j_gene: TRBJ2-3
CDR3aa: CASSPRPRAGEDTDTQYF

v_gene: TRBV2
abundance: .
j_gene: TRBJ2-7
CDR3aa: CASSEALRVFYEQYF

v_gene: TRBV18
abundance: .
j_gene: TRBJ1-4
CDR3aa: CASSPSGEKLFF

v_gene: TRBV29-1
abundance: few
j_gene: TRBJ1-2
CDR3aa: CSVEPGDRPYGYTF

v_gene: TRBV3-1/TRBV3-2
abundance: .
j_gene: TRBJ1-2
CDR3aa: CASSSRQAFYGYTF

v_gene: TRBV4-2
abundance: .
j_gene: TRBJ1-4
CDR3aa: CASSQFNRALGELFF

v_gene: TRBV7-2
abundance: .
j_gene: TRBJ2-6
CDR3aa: CASLLRGISSGANVLTF

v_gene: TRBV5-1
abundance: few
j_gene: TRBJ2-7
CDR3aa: CASSSDSFSYEQYF

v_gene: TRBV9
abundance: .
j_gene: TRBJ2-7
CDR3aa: CASSVVPDTYEQYF

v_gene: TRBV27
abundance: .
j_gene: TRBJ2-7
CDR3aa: CASSLGTGVVDEQYF

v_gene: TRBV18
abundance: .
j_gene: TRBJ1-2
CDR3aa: CASSPTGDETYTF

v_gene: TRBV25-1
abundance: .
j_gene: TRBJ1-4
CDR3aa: CASSEDRGDEKLFF

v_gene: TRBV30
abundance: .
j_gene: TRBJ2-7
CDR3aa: CAWSLKGASYEQYF

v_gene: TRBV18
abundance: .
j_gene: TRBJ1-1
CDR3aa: CASSSPGRGANTEAFF

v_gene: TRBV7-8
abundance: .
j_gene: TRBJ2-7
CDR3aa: CASSLDPFSGSSEQYF

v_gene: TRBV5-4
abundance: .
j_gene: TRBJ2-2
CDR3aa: CASRGITGELFF

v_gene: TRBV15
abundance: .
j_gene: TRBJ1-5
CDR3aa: CATSRGDSINQPQHF

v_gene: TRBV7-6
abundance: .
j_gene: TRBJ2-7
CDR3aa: CASSLETRQYPSYEQYF

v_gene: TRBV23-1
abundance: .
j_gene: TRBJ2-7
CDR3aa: CASSGRGPYEQYF

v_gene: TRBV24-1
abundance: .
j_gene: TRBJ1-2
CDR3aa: CATSGTLGGRGLYGYTF

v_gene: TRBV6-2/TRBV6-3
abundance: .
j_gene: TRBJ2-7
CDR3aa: CASSYGTVYEQYF

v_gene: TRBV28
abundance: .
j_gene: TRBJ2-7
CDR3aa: CASARTSSDYEQYF

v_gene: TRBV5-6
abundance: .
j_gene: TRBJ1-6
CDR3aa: CASSLPGTGTSPLHF

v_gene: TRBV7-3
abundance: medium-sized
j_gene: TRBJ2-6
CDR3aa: CASSSLSSGANVLTF

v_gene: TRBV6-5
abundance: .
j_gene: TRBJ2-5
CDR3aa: CASSYSGPYQETQYF

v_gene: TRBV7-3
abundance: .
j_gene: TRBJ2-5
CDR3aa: CASSSGLAGAQETQYF